The T cell receptor (beta chain) described here comes from a study of cytomegalovirus exposure and HLA in healthy donors. The study's findings and limits: Overall, around 150 TCR beta chains were annotated as cytomegalovirus-associated.

V dropped 6 bases and J dropped 6 bases, with 24 bases sitting between them. The CDR3 contains 16 residues. Germline CDR1 reads SNHLY; CDR2 reads FYNNEI. 13 Jbeta primers and 60 Vbeta primers were used for the PCR. Generated by immunoSEQ multiplex PCR, the TCRdb table keeps only in-frame clones and is missing some. The data contain approximately 75,000 clones, 84% of them seen just once; the ten biggest clones take up about 19%. With respect to this clone: The target antigen is unknown.

Sequenced material: PBMCs. The receptor was derived from a man aged 65-85 years in good health and CMV-seropositive. J is TRBJ2-7 and V is TRBV2; weak D call: TRBD1 (7 bases). CDR3 in DNA: TGTGCCAGCAGCGGGAGTGAAGGGACAGCCGGATTCGAGCAGTACTTC. Amino acid sequence: CASSGSEGTAGFEQYF.